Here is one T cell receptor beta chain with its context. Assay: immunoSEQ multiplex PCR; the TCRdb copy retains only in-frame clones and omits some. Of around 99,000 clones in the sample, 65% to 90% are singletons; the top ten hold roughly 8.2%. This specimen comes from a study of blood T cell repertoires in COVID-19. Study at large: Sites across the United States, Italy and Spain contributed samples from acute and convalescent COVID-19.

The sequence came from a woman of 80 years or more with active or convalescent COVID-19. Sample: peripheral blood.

The CDR3 bases are TGTGCCAGCAGCCCCCGGGACTCACGGCGGCCCCAGCATTTT. It codes for CASSPRDSRRPQHF. V gene TRBV9 combines with J gene TRBJ1-5; a weak D match, TRBD1 (5 bases). Germline CDR1 is SGDLS and CDR2 is YYNGEE. The CDR3 runs 14 residues. Trimming cost V 4 bases and J 9 bases, with 17 bases left between them. Drawing the rest from reference TRBV9 and TRBJ1-5, the complete variable domain is DSGVTQTPKHLITATGQRVTLRCSPRSGDLSVYWYQQSLDQGLQFLIQYYNGEERAKGNILERFSAQQFPDLHSELNLSSLELGDSALYFCASSPRDSRRPQHFGDGTRLSIL.